This is a list of T cell receptor beta chains from one sample in a study of blood T cell repertoires in COVID-19. Assay used: immunoSEQ multiplex PCR; TCRdb lists only in-frame clones, some missing. The sample lists over 200,000 clones, around nine tenths occurring once. Sequences were obtained from peripheral blood. The receptors here all came from a woman aged 60-70 years with acute or convalescent COVID-19. Both conserved end residues are part of each CDR3. A D gene is named only where the DNA matches it firmly. The size entry is marked missing in some rows and otherwise reads once, few, many or a size class.

>NA|TRBV12-3/TRBV12-4|TRBJ2-5|NA
TGTGCCAGCAGTCTCCGGGCTAGCGAGACCCAGTACTTC
CASSLRASETQYF
>NA|TRBV11-1|TRBJ2-1|NA
TGTGCCAGCAGCTCGCGGACTGCACAGGGCAATGAGCAGTTCTTC
CASSSRTAQGNEQFF
>NA|TRBV6-5|TRBJ2-2|NA
TGTGCCAGCAGTTTAACGCCAGGTGTGGAAACCGGGGAGCTGTTTTTT
CASSLTPGVETGELFF
>NA|TRBV9|TRBJ2-3|NA
TGTGCCAGCAGCGTAGAGAGTTCAGATACGCAGTATTTT
CASSVESSDTQYF
>NA|TRBV10-3|TRBJ2-7|NA
TGTGCCATCAGGGGTACAGGCCAGGGTTCCTACGAGCAGTACTTC
CAIRGTGQGSYEQYF
>NA|TRBV5-5|TRBJ2-7|TRBD2
TGTGCCAGCAGTAGCGGGGGGGCCACCGAGCAGTACTTC
CASSSGGATEQYF
>NA|TRBV19|TRBJ2-7|NA
TGTGCCAGTAGTATTCTCTCCTCCTACGAGCAGTACTTC
CASSILSSYEQYF
>NA|TRBV5-6|TRBJ2-7|NA
TGTGCCAGCAGCTGGACTGGTCCGACAGGTAGAGGGCACGAGCAGTACTTC
CASSWTGPTGRGHEQYF
>NA|TRBV5-6|TRBJ2-7|TRBD2
TGTGCCAGCAGTCGTAGCGGGGGCTTCTCCTACGAGCAGTACTTC
CASSRSGGFSYEQYF
>NA|TRBV4-3|TRBJ2-2|TRBD2
TGCGCCAGCAGCCAAGAGCGTCTAGCGGCCACCGGGGAGCTGTTTTTT
CASSQERLAATGELFF
>NA|TRBV27|TRBJ2-3|TRBD1
TGTGCCAGCAAGGCGGGGACAGGCATCACAGATACGCAGTATTTT
CASKAGTGITDTQYF
>NA|TRBV27|TRBJ1-1|TRBD1
TGTGCCAGCAGTTTAAGAGGGGGCATCACTGAAGCTTTCTTT
CASSLRGGITEAFF
>NA|TRBV14|TRBJ2-6|TRBD1
TGTGCCAGCAGCCATAGGGGGCAGGGGGCCAACGTCCTGACTTTC
CASSHRGQGANVLTF
>NA|TRBV19|TRBJ2-1|TRBD2
TGTGCCAGCGGAGCGGGATTTTACAATGAGCAGTTCTTC
CASGAGFYNEQFF
>NA|TRBV11-2|TRBJ1-1|TRBD1
TGTGCCAGCAGTCCGCAGGGGGCGGTGAGCACTGAAGCTTTCTTT
CASSPQGAVSTEAFF
>NA|TRBV21-1|TRBJ2-1|NA
TGTGCCAGCAGCTCGCGGGTGTCCTACAATGAGCAGTTCTTC
CASSSRVSYNEQFF
>NA|TRBV5-1|TRBJ1-5|NA
TGCGCCAGCAGGGTAGGAGAGTATCAGCCCCAGCATTTT
CASRVGEYQPQHF
>NA|TRBV7-9|TRBJ2-3|TRBD2
TGTGCCAGCAGCCCCCCGGGACTAGCGGGACCAGATACGCAGTATTTT
CASSPPGLAGPDTQYF
>once|TRBV5-4|TRBJ2-4|NA
TGTGCCAGCAGCTCCAGGAGGAACGGGAGAGCCAAAAACATTCAGTACTTC
CASSSRRNGRAKNIQYF
>NA|TRBV5-3|TRBJ2-1|TRBD2
TGTGCCAGAAGCCCTGCACATAGCGGGAGCTCCTACAATGAGCAGTTCTTC
CARSPAHSGSSYNEQFF
>NA|TRBV19|TRBJ2-1|NA
TGTGCCAGTAGTACGGGACCTAGCGAATACAATGAGCAGTTCTTC
CASSTGPSEYNEQFF
>NA|TRBV4-1|TRBJ2-7|TRBD2
TGCGCCAGCAGCCGGGCACTAGCGGGAGCCGAGCAGTACTTC
CASSRALAGAEQYF
>NA|TRBV28|TRBJ2-1|NA
TGTGCCAGCGCAAGAGTCTCCTACAATGAGCAGTTCTTC
CASARVSYNEQFF
>NA|TRBV16|TRBJ1-1|NA
TGTGCCAGCAGCCAATTGTTGAGGGACACTGAAGCTTTCTTT
CASSQLLRDTEAFF
>NA|TRBV6-5|TRBJ1-5|NA
TGTGCCAGCAGGAAGGGGTCAGGCAATCAGCCCCAGCATTTT
CASRKGSGNQPQHF
>NA|TRBV11-2|TRBJ2-1|TRBD2
TGTGCCAGCAGCCGGACTAGCGGGGTGGATGAGCAGTTCTTC
CASSRTSGVDEQFF
>NA|TRBV11-3|TRBJ2-3|TRBD1
TGTGCCAGCAGCTACGGACAGGGGAGAGATACGCAGTATTTT
CASSYGQGRDTQYF
>NA|TRBV5-1|TRBJ2-7|TRBD1
TGCGCCAGCAGCTTGCCAGGGGGCGTTTACGAGCAGTACTTC
CASSLPGGVYEQYF
>NA|TRBV19|TRBJ2-7|TRBD1
TGTGCCAGTAGTTTCGACAGGGGGATCTCCTACGAGCAGTACTTC
CASSFDRGISYEQYF
>few|TRBV19|TRBJ2-7|NA
TGTGCCAGTAGAACAACGGGACTCCCAACCTACGAGCAGTACTTC
CASRTTGLPTYEQYF
>few|TRBV5-6|TRBJ1-1|NA
TGTGCCAGCAGCTTGGTGTGGACAAACACTGAAGCTTTCTTT
CASSLVWTNTEAFF
>NA|TRBV3-1/TRBV3-2|TRBJ1-5|TRBD1
TGTGCCAGCAGCCCCTCCGACAGGGACGGCCAGCCCCAGCATTTT
CASSPSDRDGQPQHF
>NA|TRBV18|TRBJ1-5|TRBD1
TGTGCCAGCTCTCCGGACAGGGGAGGCAATCAGCCCCAGCATTTT
CASSPDRGGNQPQHF
>NA|TRBV6-6|TRBJ2-2|NA
TGTGCCAGCAGTCTCCTAACAGGGAACACCGGGGAGCTGTTTTTT
CASSLLTGNTGELFF
>NA|TRBV11-2|TRBJ1-2|NA
TGTGCCAGCAGCTTGGGGGGGTATGGCTACACCTTC
CASSLGGYGYTF
>NA|TRBV19|TRBJ1-2|TRBD1
TGTGCCAGTAGTTTAAACGGACAGGGCAGCTATGGCTACACCTTC
CASSLNGQGSYGYTF
>NA|TRBV7-2|TRBJ2-7|NA
TGTGCCAGCAGCTTAGATATACAGTCCTACGAGCAGTACTTC
CASSLDIQSYEQYF
>NA|TRBV6-5|TRBJ2-1|TRBD1
TGTGCCAGCAGTAGGGACAGGGGGATTGAGCAGTTCTTC
CASSRDRGIEQFF
>NA|TRBV11-2|TRBJ1-1|TRBD1
TGTGCCAGCAGTTCCGGGACAGGGGAGAGGGCTTTCTTT
CASSSGTGERAFF
>NA|TRBV24-1|TRBJ2-7|NA
TGTGCCACCAGTGATCTCAGGGAGCAGTACTTC
CATSDLREQYF
>NA|TRBV10-3|TRBJ2-5|NA
TGTGCCATCAGACTCCCGGGACAAGAGTACCAAGAGACCCAGTACTTC
CAIRLPGQEYQETQYF
>once|TRBV6-1|TRBJ1-2|TRBD1
TGTGCCAGCAGTGAGGAACGTCGGGGGACAGGGGCTAATGGCTACACCTTC
CASSEERRGTGANGYTF
>NA|TRBV6-1|TRBJ1-6|NA
TGTGCCAGCAGTGAAGGGGCCTTCAATTCACCCCTCCACTTT
CASSEGAFNSPLHF
>once|TRBV5-1|TRBJ2-7|NA
TGCGCCAGCAGCTTGGTAGGGGCTTCCTACGAGCAGTACTTC
CASSLVGASYEQYF
>NA|TRBV15|TRBJ1-5|NA
TGTGCCACCAGCAACCGACAGGGCAATCAGCCCCAGCATTTT
CATSNRQGNQPQHF
>NA|TRBV4-3|TRBJ1-1|TRBD1
TGCGCCAGCAGCCAAAATGACAGGGGGCGAGCTTTCTTT
CASSQNDRGRAFF
>NA|TRBV27|TRBJ1-4|TRBD1
TGTGCCAGCAGTTTCAAGGGGGCGAAGGAAAAACTGTTTTTT
CASSFKGAKEKLFF
>NA|TRBV18|TRBJ2-7|NA
TGTGCCAGCTCACCACGTGAGGCCAAAATAGGAGAAGAGCAGTACTTC
CASSPREAKIGEEQYF